This is a list of T cell receptor beta chains from one sample in a study of cytomegalovirus exposure and HLA in healthy donors. Repertoires were generated with immunoSEQ multiplex PCR, while TCRdb's copy carries only in-frame clones and drops some. This sample's clone table lists 150,000 to 200,000 clones. Sequenced sample: PBMCs. These TCRs come from a man between 25 and 39 years old in good health and CMV-seronegative. Each CDR3 is given with its conserved first and last residue. D genes are given only for firm matches.

J gene: TRBJ2-5
V gene: TRBV5-1
D gene: TRBD1
CDR3 DNA: TGCGCCAGCGGCCTAGGACAGGTCAAAGAGACCCAGTACTTC
CDR3 protein: CASGLGQVKETQYF

J gene: TRBJ1-1
V gene: TRBV11-2
D gene: -
CDR3 DNA: TGTGCCAGCAGCTCGGGGGGTTGGGGGAACACTGAAGCTTTCTTT
CDR3 protein: CASSSGGWGNTEAFF

J gene: TRBJ2-1
V gene: TRBV7-9
D gene: TRBD1
CDR3 DNA: TGTGCCAGCAGCCCCTATAAGACAGGGATTGGAGGTGAGCAGTTCTTC
CDR3 protein: CASSPYKTGIGGEQFF

J gene: TRBJ1-2
V gene: TRBV5-4
D gene: -
CDR3 DNA: TGTGCCAGCAGCTTGAGGGGGGGCTACACCTTC
CDR3 protein: CASSLRGGYTF

J gene: TRBJ1-6
V gene: TRBV19
D gene: -
CDR3 DNA: TGTGCCAGTAGTACGAACAGGGAAGAACCCCTCCACTTT
CDR3 protein: CASSTNREEPLHF

J gene: TRBJ1-2
V gene: TRBV7-9
D gene: TRBD1
CDR3 DNA: TGTGCCAGCAGCTTCCCGGGACAGGGGGCGGATGGCTACACCTTC
CDR3 protein: CASSFPGQGADGYTF

J gene: TRBJ1-1
V gene: TRBV4-3
D gene: -
CDR3 DNA: TGCGCCAGCAGCCAAGATCTGGGGAGCGTGAACACTGAAGCTTTCTTT
CDR3 protein: CASSQDLGSVNTEAFF

J gene: TRBJ1-2
V gene: TRBV21-1
D gene: -
CDR3 DNA: TGTGCCTGCCAGGAGGGGCGCGAGGTGGAGGGCTACACCTTC
CDR3 protein: CACQEGREVEGYTF

J gene: TRBJ1-5
V gene: TRBV7-2
D gene: TRBD1
CDR3 DNA: TGTGCCAGCACAGGGACAGCCTTGAATCAGCCCCAGCATTTT
CDR3 protein: CASTGTALNQPQHF

J gene: TRBJ2-7
V gene: TRBV5-6
D gene: TRBD1
CDR3 DNA: TGTGCCAGCAGCTTGGTGGGGACAGACTACTCCGAGCAGTACTTC
CDR3 protein: CASSLVGTDYSEQYF

J gene: TRBJ1-2
V gene: TRBV6-5
D gene: TRBD1
CDR3 DNA: TGTGCCAGCAGTTACTCGATCGCCAGGGGGCGCGGCTACACCTTC
CDR3 protein: CASSYSIARGRGYTF

J gene: TRBJ2-2
V gene: TRBV5-1
D gene: -
CDR3 DNA: TGCGCCAGCAGCTTGGGTGCGGGGACAGATTACACCGGGGAGCTGTTTTTT
CDR3 protein: CASSLGAGTDYTGELFF

J gene: TRBJ1-2
V gene: TRBV6-6
D gene: -
CDR3 DNA: TGTGCCAGCAATTCGGACAGTCGTGGCTACACCTTC
CDR3 protein: CASNSDSRGYTF

J gene: TRBJ2-4
V gene: TRBV7-9
D gene: TRBD2
CDR3 DNA: TGTGCCAGCAGCTTGGGGCAGACTAGCGGGGAGGAGGCCATTCAGTACTTC
CDR3 protein: CASSLGQTSGEEAIQYF